This TCR beta chain is drawn from a study of T cell responses to AZD1222 COVID-19 vaccine. Study-level findings and limits: Spike-specific TCR breadth and depth both grew after two AZD1222 doses. Every sample of the repertoires postdated the peak T cell response. It should be noted that donors were predominantly white British and more often female, and clonal diversity was possibly underestimated.

Trimming stripped 4 bases from V and 7 bases from J, with 16 bases between. The CDR3 is 14 residues long. The germline V gene encodes CDR1 KGHSH and CDR2 LQKENI. Assay: immunoSEQ multiplex PCR; the TCRdb copy retains only in-frame clones and omits some. The sample has some 100,000 clones; about 90% are singletons. Note on this clone: No antigen is known for it.

Investigators merged groups given second doses at roughly 4 or roughly 12 weeks. The rearrangement joins TRBV18 to TRBJ1-2; D is ambiguous. The sample in question was peripheral blood, obtained 28 days after the second AZD1222 dose. The origin of this receptor is an adult who received the AZD1222 COVID-19 vaccine. CDR3 sequence reads: CASSLERTSRGYTF. CDR3 coding DNA: TGTGCCAGCTCACTGGAGCGCACTTCGCGTGGCTACACCTTC. The full variable domain, with the rest looked up from reference TRBV18 and TRBJ1-2, is NAGVMQNPRHLVRRRGQEARLRCSPMKGHSHVYWYRQLPEEGLKFMVYLQKENIIDESGMPKERFSAEFPKEGPSILRIQQVVRGDSAAYFCASSLERTSRGYTFGSGTRLTVV.